This TCR beta chain was found in a study of CD8+ T cells in alopecia areata. Study as a whole: Treated patients swallowed 5 to 10 mg of oral tofacitinib twice daily.

Noted treatment: oral pan-JAK inhibitor, 5-10 mg twice daily. Study-level findings and limits: On tofacitinib, scalp clonality and expanded CD8+ clones among top 100 fell significantly.

Extraction and reverse transcription of RNA yielded cDNA as the sequencing template. Produced via immunoSEQ multiplex PCR; TCRdb's table is partial and in-frame only. The sample lists about 94,000 clones, around 71% occurring once. CDR1 and CDR2 from the germline V gene are SQVTM and ANQGSEA. This CDR3 region has 18 residues. Unmatched junction bases numbered 7, after V lost 4 bases and J lost 0 bases. In this sample, this clone turned up a few times. The antigen remains unidentified. This sequence joins TRBV29-1 and TRBJ2-1, with 15 bases aligning to TRBD2. Specimen: CD8+ T cells sorted from blood, collected around week 44, from a patient treated with tofacitinib. This TCR derives from a human donor with alopecia areata. The CDR3 here is CSVVGLAGGSSSYNEQFF. DNA for the CDR3: TGCAGCGTTGTGGGACTAGCGGGGGGCTCGAGCTCCTACAATGAGCAGTTCTTC.